What follows are 10 T cell receptor beta chains derived from one specimen sequenced in a study of immune evolution from preneoplasia to lung adenocarcinoma. Data came from immunoSEQ multiplex PCR; TCRdb stores just in-frame clones and leaves some out. The table records roughly 35,000 clones, around 74% of them present only once. The sequenced sample was FFPE invasive lung adenocarcinoma tissue. Receptor source: a person in their 60s with lung adenocarcinoma.

CDR3 nucleotides: TGTGCCAGCAGCATTCGACAGGGTAGCGGGGAAAAACTGTTTTTT. This translates into CASSIRQGSGEKLFF. This chain uses TRBV5-6 with TRBJ1-4; 7 bases agree with TRBD1. The V segment lost 4 bases and the J segment 8 bases; nucleotides outside the gene matches: 11. CDR1 is SGHDT, CDR2 YYEEEE, per germline. This CDR3 has 15 residues.

The chain uses TRBV29-1 and TRBJ1-2; D is perhaps TRBD1 (5 bases). The CDR3 consists of 14 residues. Germline values: CDR1 SQVTM, CDR2 ANQGSEA. Trimming took off 4 bases at V and 4 bases at J, with 16 bases between the two ends. The CDR3: CSVAREGRGYGYTF. The CDR3 bases are TGCAGCGTTGCCCGGGAGGGGAGAGGCTATGGCTACACCTTC.

The chain joins TRBV6-5 to TRBJ2-1, with 10 bases aligning to TRBD2. The germline gives CDR1 MNHEY, CDR2 SVGAGI. The CDR3 sequence is 15 residues long. With V trimmed by 3 bases and J by 9 bases, 8 bases remained unmatched. CDR3 protein: CASSYSSGSKGEQFF. The DNA for the CDR3 is TGTGCCAGCAGTTATTCTAGCGGGAGTAAGGGTGAGCAGTTCTTC.

Here the CDR3 reads CASSLEAPWLFF. As DNA, the CDR3 is TGCGCCAGCAGCTTGGAGGCACCCTGGCTGTTCTTC. The chain joins TRBV5-1 to TRBJ2-1; D is unresolved. Per the germline V gene, CDR1 is SGHRS and CDR2 is YFSETQ. The CDR3 consists of 12 residues. The germline V and J ends were trimmed by 0 bases and 15 bases, with 13 bases remaining between them.

The V call is TRBV5-1, the J call TRBJ2-2, with TRBD1 matching 7 bases. The CDR3 is made up of 16 amino acids. The V gene end was trimmed by 4 bases and the J gene end by 0 bases; junction bases not matched to a gene: 6. The germline V gene has CDR1 SGHRS and CDR2 YFSETQ. The CDR3 loop reads CASSPIDRANTGELFF. CDR3 nucleotide sequence: TGCGCCAGCAGCCCAATCGACAGGGCGAACACCGGGGAGCTGTTTTTT.

The rearrangement uses TRBV19 and TRBJ1-2, with unresolved D. Trimming took off 3 bases at V and 4 bases at J, with 9 bases between the two ends. The CDR3 has 13 amino acids. CDR1 and CDR2 from the germline V gene are LNHDA and SQIVND (reference sequence). CDR3 coding DNA: TGTGCCAGTAGTATGCTCGTTTCCTATGGCTACACCTTC. Translation: CASSMLVSYGYTF.

V usage is TRBV4-2 and J usage is TRBJ2-3; 12 nucleotides agree with TRBD2. Germline-derived CDR1 and CDR2 are LGHNA and YNFKEQ. The CDR3 runs to 17 residues. V was clipped by 0 bases and J by 5 bases; unmatched bases: 6. Here the CDR3 reads CASSQDVASGREDTQYF. In nucleotides, the CDR3 is TGTGCCAGCAGCCAAGATGTGGCTAGCGGGAGGGAAGATACGCAGTATTTT.

V gene TRBV13 combines with J gene TRBJ1-1; D is undetermined. V shed 3 bases and J shed 1 base, with 12 bases lying between them. Germline assignment: CDR1 PRHDT and CDR2 FYEKMQ (reference sequence). This CDR3 region has 15 residues. CDR3 in DNA: TGTGCCAGCAGCTTTAGCGGACTCGCGAACACTGAAGCTTTCTTT. This gives the protein CASSFSGLANTEAFF.

V usage is TRBV13 and J usage is TRBJ2-3; D remains unclear. The V end lost 1 base, the J end lost 4 bases, and 6 bases lay between the germline ends. Germline CDR1 PRHDT, CDR2 FYEKMQ (reference sequence). The CDR3 sequence is 13 residues long. CDR3 coding DNA: TGTGCCAGCAGCTTAGAACTTGCAGATACGCAGTATTTT. This gives the protein CASSLELADTQYF.

This clone has only one observation. This chain uses TRBV28 with TRBJ2-2; no firm D call. Per germline, CDR1 MDHEN and CDR2 SYDVKM. There are 12 residues in the CDR3. The ends were cut back, 4 bases at V and 4 bases at J, with 4 bases in the middle. In DNA form, the CDR3 reads TGTGCCAGCAGTTCGGTCACCGGGGAGCTGTTTTTT. This sequence encodes CASSSVTGELFF.